Listed below are T cell receptor beta chains from one sample, sequenced in a study of cytomegalovirus exposure and HLA in healthy donors. Repertoires were generated with immunoSEQ multiplex PCR, while TCRdb's copy carries only in-frame clones and drops some. The sample gives roughly 190,000 clones, around 68% of which show up once; under 3% is in the top ten. Sequencing was carried out using PBMCs. These TCRs come from a man in his forties in good health and CMV-seronegative. The CDR3 runs from the conserved cysteine through the conserved F or W. Each record gives: clone size, J gene, V gene, D gene, CDR3 protein. D genes are given only for firm matches. For some rows the clone size is stated as once, few or many, or as a class when expanded; others skip it.

.,TRBJ2-7,TRBV27,TRBD2,CASSWASGSSYEQYF
many,TRBJ2-7,TRBV6-1,.,CASSEGTPSSYEQYF
.,TRBJ1-3,TRBV30,TRBD1,CAWSSPTGAGNTIYF
.,TRBJ1-2,TRBV6-1,.,CASIMTSTGGYTF
few,TRBJ2-1,TRBV18,TRBD2,CASSPLGTSGTIEQFF
.,TRBJ2-3,TRBV6-6,TRBD1,CASSAGTGGKDTQYF
few,TRBJ2-7,TRBV7-2,TRBD1,CASTPQGAQGEQYF
few,TRBJ2-1,TRBV7-7,TRBD2,CASSLGAGGGPDYNEQFF
.,TRBJ2-3,TRBV23-1,.,CASSQSDCKTQYF
.,TRBJ2-7,TRBV7-2,.,CASSLGAGGASYEQYF
.,TRBJ1-1,TRBV29-1,.,CSGGGNTEAFF
.,TRBJ2-7,TRBV28,.,CASSSSDYSYEQYF
.,TRBJ1-1,TRBV2,TRBD1,CASRGQGRNTEAFF
.,TRBJ2-3,TRBV7-7,.,CASSHSGAGDTQYF
few,TRBJ2-4,TRBV30,TRBD1,CAWSVDRGFSLAKNIQYF
.,TRBJ1-2,TRBV30,.,CAWSVLRTLNYGYTF